One and the same sample provided the 13 T cell receptor beta chains below, sequenced in a study of blood T cells in healthy people across ages. Next came a second PCR, run for about 7 to 12 cycles, which used a sample-barcoded 5' primer along with a J-beta primer mix. MiXCR, run by TCRdb on the 5' RACE reads, gives a single entry per CDR3 protein. The table records fewer than 2,000,000 distinct CDR3 sequences, about 39% of them present only once. The sample comprised blood. Receptors were obtained from a human donor in good health.

In DNA form, the CDR3 reads TGTGCCAGCAGCGTAGATGCAGGGGGCGATGGCTACACCTTC. Encoded protein: CASSVDAGGDGYTF. The chain uses TRBV5-8 and TRBJ1-2, with 8 bases that match TRBD1. CDR1 SGHTS and CDR2 YDEGEE come from the germline V gene. CDR3 size: 14 residues. V dropped 4 bases and J dropped 6; count of bases not matched to a gene: 8. Combining the CDR3 with reference TRBV5-8 and TRBJ1-2 gives the whole variable domain EAGVTQSPTHLIKTRGQQATLRCSPISGHTSVYWYQQALGLGLQFLLWYDEGEERNRGNFPPRFSGRQFPNYSSELNVNALELEDSALYLCASSVDAGGDGYTFGSGTRLTVV.

V and J are TRBV4-3 and TRBJ2-4; a weak D match, TRBD2 (5 bases). The CDR3 is 16 residues long. Germline assignment: CDR1 LGHNA and CDR2 YSLEER. V was clipped by 0 bases and J by 6 bases, with 15 bases between them. CDR3 in DNA: TGCGCCAGCAGCCAAGATCTAGGAGGTGCGGCAAACATTCAGTACTTC. This codes for CASSQDLGGAANIQYF.

This clonotype was detected only a few times. The J gene is TRBJ2-7, the V gene TRBV20-1; possible D gene TRBD1, 6 bases. Germline loops: CDR1 DFQATT, CDR2 SNEGSKA (reference sequence). Between the trimmed V and J ends, which lost 3 bases and 1 base, there was a span of 13 bases. CDR3 length: 14 residues. CDR3 residues: CSASGTGTSYEQYF. The CDR3 bases are TGCAGTGCTAGTGGAACAGGGACGTCCTACGAGCAGTACTTC.

This clonotype was recorded a few times. The chain joins TRBV20-1 to TRBJ2-1; TRBD2 matches at 9 bases. Germline V gene lookup returns CDR1 DFQATT and CDR2 SNEGSKA (reference sequence). The junction had 3 bases not matched to a gene; V was cut back by 3 bases and J by 6 bases. The CDR3 runs to 13 residues. The CDR3 sequence is CSARASGVNEQFF. Written as DNA, the CDR3 is TGCAGTGCTAGGGCTAGCGGGGTCAATGAGCAGTTCTTC.

This sequence joins TRBV9 and TRBJ2-1; TRBD1 aligns across 10 bases. Germline V gene data show CDR1 as SGDLS and CDR2 as YYNGEE. The length of the CDR3 is 16 residues. Losses at the gene ends were 2 bases for V and 2 bases for J; bases not matched to a gene: 4. The CDR3 here is CASSVPGTGAYNEQFF. The DNA of the CDR3 is TGTGCCAGCAGCGTTCCCGGGACAGGGGCCTACAATGAGCAGTTCTTC.

This clonotype occurred once. V usage is TRBV6-2 or TRBV6-3 and J usage is TRBJ2-3; the D is unclear. V was clipped by 4 bases and J by 6 bases, with 14 bases between them. CDR1 and CDR2 from the germline V gene are MNHEY and SVGEGT. This CDR3 region has 14 residues. Here the CDR3 DNA reads TGTGCCAGCAGTTTGAGTAGGGCGAGTGATACGCAGTATTTT. It encodes CASSLSRASDTQYF.

The chain employs TRBV4-3 and TRBJ2-5; D not resolved. The closer fit of TRBJ2-7 to the DNA end suggests the J call may be wrong. CDR1 LGHNA and CDR2 YSLEER come from the germline V gene. CDR3 size: 15 residues. The DNA of the CDR3 is TGCGCCAGCAGCCCCGACTTTGCGCCTTCCATCGAGCAGTACTTC. It codes for CASSPDFAPSIEQYF.

The rearrangement uses TRBV14 and TRBJ2-2; D unclear. Germline V lookup: CDR1 SGHDN, CDR2 FVKESK. There are 13 residues in the CDR3. V dropped 4 bases and J dropped 1 base, with 4 bases sitting between them. As DNA, the CDR3 is TGTGCCAGCAGCCGCGTGAACACCGGGGAGCTGTTTTTT. The encoded protein is CASSRVNTGELFF.

This clonotype was detected once. The chain has TRBV5-1 and TRBJ2-1; TRBD2 aligns across 12 bases. The CDR3 length is 16 residues. Trimming removed 0 bases from V and 10 bases from J; junction bases left unmatched: 8. Germline loops: CDR1 SGHRS, CDR2 YFSETQ. CDR3 DNA sequence: TGCGCCAGCAGCTTGGGCGCTAGCGGGGGGGCCGGCGAGCAGTTCTTC. Residues: CASSLGASGGAGEQFF.

This clonotype was recorded at least ten times. The DNA for the CDR3 is TGCAGCGTTGATCGGCCTAGCGGGGGACCCTACGAGCAGTACTTC. This translates into CSVDRPSGGPYEQYF. V usage is TRBV29-1 and J usage is TRBJ2-7; 10 nucleotides line up with TRBD2. Germline CDR1 reads SQVTM; CDR2 reads ANQGSEA. V shed 3 bases, J shed 2 bases, and the junction held 7 bases outside the gene matches. There are 15 residues in the CDR3.

The CDR3 reads CASTLTVTGVYEQFF. DNA of the CDR3: TGTGCCAGCACCCTTACCGTCACAGGGGTGTATGAGCAGTTCTTC. The chain employs TRBV12-3 or TRBV12-4 and TRBJ2-1; 7 nucleotides align to TRBD1. The CDR3 extends over 15 amino acids. With V trimmed by 7 bases and J by 8 bases, 14 bases remained unmatched.

Turning to this clonotype: One junction end does not reproduce the germline sequence, and a read error may be involved. The chain links TRBV12-3 or TRBV12-4 to TRBJ1-6; TRBD1 agrees at 8 bases. The CDR3 has 15 amino acids. This chain's CDR3 is CASSLPGGANSPFHF. DNA for the CDR3: TGTGCCAGCAGTCTCCCAGGGGGCGCGAATTCACCCTTCCACTTT.

This clonotype has more than one count but fewer than ten. This chain uses TRBV7-8 with TRBJ2-6; D is undetermined. Germline values: CDR1 SGHVS, CDR2 FQNEAQ. Trimming took off 0 bases at V and 1 base at J, with 10 bases between the two ends. This CDR3 is built from 17 residues. CDR3 sequence reads: CASSLAGRFSGANVLTF. In DNA, the CDR3 is TGTGCCAGCAGCTTAGCTGGCCGATTTTCTGGGGCCAACGTCCTGACTTTC.